The following is a T cell receptor (beta chain) sequence with its context. The antigen is undetermined. This sample is drawn from a study of post-analysis software for immune sequencing data. About the research overall: The courses of disease that were included comprised relapsing-remitting, secondary progressive and progressive-relapsing multiple sclerosis.

Presence of unique molecular identifiers characterized the TCR beta cDNA libraries. When about 1 to 11 million T cells were used, they gave around 500,000 cDNA molecules. TCRdb ran MiXCR on the PCR reads and lists one entry per CDR3 protein. The data show about 500,000 distinct CDR3 sequences, around 40% seen once. General study points: F measure grouped same-batch samples tightly together. Versus controls, multiple sclerosis patients showed significantly lower diversity (normalized Chao1). Patients showed TRBV5-6, TRBV5-1 and TRBV20-1 among a few TRBV segments more frequent than in controls.

This CDR3 comprises 14 residues. CDR1 MNHEY and CDR2 SMNVEV come from the germline V gene (reference sequence). This receptor was identified in a girl aged 5 to 17 with multiple sclerosis. The sequenced sample consisted of blood. V usage is TRBV27 and J usage is TRBJ2-4; possible D gene TRBD2, 6 bases. The DNA end lines up better with TRBJ2-7; the J call may be wrong. The CDR3 DNA sequence: TGTGCCAGCAGTCCTGGAGGGCCGATATACGAGCAGTACTTC. Translated, it gives CASSPGGPIYEQYF.